A selection of T cell receptor gamma chains follows, all from one sample in a study of Vδ1+ human thymocytes. TCRdb redid the clone calls on the multiplex PCR reads with CATT. The table has about 22,000 gamma-chain clones, around 15% seen once. The sequenced material came from Vdelta1+ gamma-delta thymocytes from the thymus. These TCRs come from a child under two years old who had congenital heart surgery. Both conserved end residues are part of each CDR3. Each record gives: J gene, V gene, clone size, CDR3 protein, CDR3 DNA. Where a row states a size, it is once, few, many or the class of an expanded clone; other rows omit it.

TRGJ1/TRGJ2 TRGV2 - CATWDGFKKLF TGTGCCACCTGGGACGGATTTAAGAAACTCTTT
TRGJ1/TRGJ2 TRGV2 - CATWDGPSGYYKKLF TGTGCCACCTGGGACGGGCCATCGGGGTATTATAAGAAACTCTTT
TRGJ1/TRGJ2 TRGV2 few CATWDVCKKLF TGTGCCACCTGGGACGTATGTAAGAAACTCTTT
TRGJ1/TRGJ2 TRGV3 - CATWDSSNYYKKLF TGTGCCACCTGGGACAGCTCGAATTATTATAAGAAACTCTTT
TRGJ1/TRGJ2 TRGV2 - CATWDGPPYYKILF TGTGCCACCTGGGACGGGCCCCCTTATTATAAGATACTCTTT
TRGJ1/TRGJ2 TRGV4 few CATWNGPVHKKLF TGTGCCACCTGGAATGGGCCAGTGCATAAGAAACTCTTT
TRGJ1/TRGJ2 TRGV9 medium-sized CALWEVKKLF TGTGCCTTGTGGGAGGTCAAGAAACTCTTT
TRGJ1/TRGJ2 TRGV5 few CATWDRRGAAFFYYKKLF TGTGCCACCTGGGACAGGCGCGGGGCGGCTTTCTTTTATTATAAGAAACTCTTT
TRGJ1/TRGJ2 TRGV3 - CATWDTPYYKKLF TGTGCCACCTGGGACACACCCTATTATAAGAAACTCTTT
TRGJ1/TRGJ2 TRGV4 few CATWEVQHKKLF TGTGCCACCTGGGAGGTCCAACATAAGAAACTCTTT
TRGJ1/TRGJ2 TRGV8 - CATWDMIYKKLF TGTGCCACCTGGGATATGATCTATAAGAAACTCTTT
TRGJ1/TRGJ2 TRGV9 - CALWDGYYKKLF TGTGCCTTGTGGGATGGGTATTATAAGAAACTCTTT
TRGJ1/TRGJ2 TRGV9 - CALWEAPNKKLF TGTGCCTTGTGGGAGGCCCCCAATAAGAAACTCTTT
TRGJ1/TRGJ2 TRGV2 few CATWDGLNYYKKLF TGTGCCACCTGGGACGGGTTGAATTATTATAAGAAACTCTTT
TRGJ1/TRGJ2 TRGV4 - CATWDGLNYYKKLF TGTGCCACCTGGGATGGTCTGAATTATTATAAGAAACTCTTT
TRGJ1/TRGJ2 TRGV4 - CATWDSCYYKKLF TGTGCCACCTGGGACTCTTGTTATTATAAGAAACTCTTT
TRGJ1/TRGJ2 TRGV4 - CATWIGPRLKKLF TGTGCCACCTGGATTGGGCCTAGGTTAAAGAAACTCTTT
TRGJP2 TRGV3 - CATWDNWSDWIKTF TGTGCCACCTGGGACAACTGGAGTGATTGGATCAAGACGTTT
TRGJ1/TRGJ2 TRGV5 medium-sized CATWDRRHKKLF TGTGCCACCTGGGACAGGCGTCATAAGAAACTCTTT
TRGJ1/TRGJ2 TRGV8 - CATWDGNYKKLF TGTGCCACCTGGGATGGAAATTATAAGAAACTCTTT
TRGJ1/TRGJ2 TRGV5 - CATWDTYSNYYKKLF TGTGCCACCTGGGACACCTATTCGAATTATTATAAGAAACTCTTT
TRGJP2 TRGV5 few CATWEPSSDWIKTF TGTGCCACCTGGGAACCGAGTAGTGATTGGATCAAGACGTTT
TRGJP1 TRGV4 - CATCTTGWFKIF TGTGCCACCTGCACCACTGGTTGGTTCAAGATATTT
TRGJ1/TRGJ2 TRGV2 - CATWDGLSGDYKKLF TGTGCCACCTGGGACGGGCTCTCGGGGGATTATAAGAAACTCTTT
TRGJ1/TRGJ2 TRGV2 - CATWDGLYYYKKLF TGTGCCACCTGGGACGGGTTATATTATTATAAGAAACTCTTT
TRGJ1/TRGJ2 TRGV9 few CALWGRVKKLF TGTGCCTTGTGGGGACGAGTAAAGAAACTCTTT
TRGJ1/TRGJ2 TRGV2 few CATWDVGRYYKKLF TGTGCCACCTGGGATGTGGGGAGGTATTATAAGAAACTCTTT
TRGJ1/TRGJ2 TRGV4 few CATWNGSYKKLF TGTGCCACCTGGAATGGAAGTTATAAGAAACTCTTT
TRGJP2 TRGV4 few CATWNERGSDWIKTF TGTGCCACCTGGAATGAGAGGGGAAGTGATTGGATCAAGACGTTT
TRGJP2 TRGV9 few CALWEVKGSDWIKTF TGTGCCTTGTGGGAGGTGAAAGGTAGTGATTGGATCAAGACGTTT
TRGJ1/TRGJ2 TRGV2 - CATWDEREDPRMKLF TGTGCCACCTGGGACGAGCGGGAGGATCCCCGGATGAAACTCTTT
TRGJ1/TRGJ2 TRGV4 few CATWDGDPYYKKLF TGTGCCACCTGGGATGGTGACCCTTATTATAAGAAACTCTTT
TRGJ1/TRGJ2 TRGV9 few CALWGTEGKLF TGTGCCTTGTGGGGAACCGAGGGGAAACTCTTT
TRGJ1/TRGJ2 TRGV4 few CATWVGASHRHKKLF TGTGCCACCTGGGTGGGGGCGTCCCACCGGCACAAGAAACTCTTT
TRGJ1/TRGJ2 TRGV4 few CATWDGLARPRGKLF TGTGCCACCTGGGACGGGCTGGCTCGTCCGAGGGGGAAACTCTTT
TRGJP1 TRGV8 - CATWDRPIGTGWFKIF TGTGCCACCTGGGATAGGCCGATCGGCACTGGTTGGTTCAAGATATTT
TRGJ1/TRGJ2 TRGV9 - CALWDGLWKKLF TGTGCCTTGTGGGACGGATTATGGAAGAAACTCTTT
TRGJ1/TRGJ2 TRGV9 - CALWECGEKLF TGTGCCTTGTGGGAATGTGGGGAGAAACTCTTT
TRGJ1/TRGJ2 TRGV2 few CATWDGSHYKKLF TGTGCCACCTGGGACGGGTCGCATTATAAGAAACTCTTT
TRGJP1 TRGV4 - CATWDGLGIWFKIF TGTGCCACCTGGGATGGGCTGGGGATTTGGTTCAAGATATTT
TRGJ1/TRGJ2 TRGV8 few CATIKNYYKKLF TGTGCCACAATAAAGAATTATTATAAGAAACTCTTT
TRGJP1 TRGV9 - CALWDPDRDTTGWFKIF TGTGCCTTGTGGGACCCCGATAGGGATACCACTGGTTGGTTCAAGATATTT
TRGJ1/TRGJ2 TRGV5 few CATWDSWDKKLF TGTGCCACCTGGGACAGTTGGGATAAGAAACTCTTT
TRGJ1/TRGJ2 TRGV4 - CATWDGPKKLF TGTGCCACCTGGGATGGACCTAAGAAACTCTTT
TRGJ1/TRGJ2 TRGV9 medium-sized CALWEVLPNYYKKLF TGTGCCTTGTGGGAGGTGCTCCCGAATTATTATAAGAAACTCTTT
TRGJ1/TRGJ2 TRGV4 few CATWDHPGRYYYKKLF TGTGCCACCTGGGATCACCCTGGAAGATATTATTATAAGAAACTCTTT
TRGJP2 TRGV4 few CATWNGPSSDWIKTF TGTGCCACCTGGAATGGGCCGAGTAGTGATTGGATCAAGACGTTT
TRGJ1/TRGJ2 TRGV9 - CALWIHPYYKKLF TGTGCCTTGTGGATCCACCCTTATTATAAGAAACTCTTT
TRGJ1/TRGJ2 TRGV8 few CATWDRASNYYKKLF TGTGCCACCTGGGATAGAGCTTCGAATTATTATAAGAAACTCTTT
TRGJ1/TRGJ2 TRGV2 - CATWDGLRYKKLF TGTGCCACCTGGGACGGGCTAAGGTATAAGAAACTCTTT
TRGJ1/TRGJ2 TRGV9 few CALWDRYKKLF TGTGCCTTGTGGGATCGTTATAAGAAACTCTTT
TRGJ1/TRGJ2 TRGV3 - CATWDRLNYYKKLF TGTGCCACCTGGGACAGGCTAAATTATTATAAGAAACTCTTT
TRGJ1/TRGJ2 TRGV5 few CATWDRPMHKKLF TGTGCCACCTGGGACAGGCCGATGCATAAGAAACTCTTT
TRGJ1/TRGJ2 TRGV9 few CALWEVQGDYYKKLF TGTGCCTTGTGGGAGGTGCAAGGAGATTATTATAAGAAACTCTTT
TRGJP1 TRGV8 few CATWDIITGWFKIF TGTGCCACCTGGGATATAATCACTGGTTGGTTCAAGATATTT
TRGJ1/TRGJ2 TRGV2 few CATWDGLTYKKLF TGTGCCACCTGGGACGGCCTGACATATAAGAAACTCTTT
TRGJP1 TRGV4 few CATWDPWITGWFKIF TGTGCCACCTGGGACCCCTGGATCACTGGTTGGTTCAAGATATTT
TRGJ1/TRGJ2 TRGV3 few CATWDKGDYKKLF TGTGCCACCTGGGATAAGGGAGATTATAAGAAACTCTTT
TRGJ1/TRGJ2 TRGV3 - CATWDRRLGYKKLF TGTGCCACCTGGGACAGGCGTCTAGGTTATAAGAAACTCTTT
TRGJ1/TRGJ2 TRGV3 - CATWERKDYYKKLF TGTGCCACCTGGGAAAGGAAGGATTATTATAAGAAACTCTTT